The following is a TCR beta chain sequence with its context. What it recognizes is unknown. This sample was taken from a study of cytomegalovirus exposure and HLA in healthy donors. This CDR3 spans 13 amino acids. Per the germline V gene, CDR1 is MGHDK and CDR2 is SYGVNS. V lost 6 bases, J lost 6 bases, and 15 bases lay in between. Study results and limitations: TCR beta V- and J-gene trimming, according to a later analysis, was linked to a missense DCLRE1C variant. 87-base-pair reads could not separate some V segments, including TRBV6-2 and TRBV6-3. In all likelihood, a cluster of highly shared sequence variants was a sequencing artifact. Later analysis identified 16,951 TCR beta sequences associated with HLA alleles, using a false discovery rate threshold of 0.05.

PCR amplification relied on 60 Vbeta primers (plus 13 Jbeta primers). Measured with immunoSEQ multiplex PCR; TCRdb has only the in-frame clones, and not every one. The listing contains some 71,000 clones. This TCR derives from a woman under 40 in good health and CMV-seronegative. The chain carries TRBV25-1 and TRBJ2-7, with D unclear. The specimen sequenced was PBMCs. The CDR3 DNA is TGTGCCAGCAGCCCGAGAGGCGCCCGCGAGCAGTACTTC. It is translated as CASSPRGAREQYF.